A selection of T cell receptor beta chains follows, all from one sample in a study of cytomegalovirus exposure and HLA in healthy donors. Sequenced by immunoSEQ multiplex PCR; TCRdb stores in-frame clones only, minus some. In the table there are some 190,000 clones, around 88% of which are singletons. Sequencing was carried out using PBMCs. These receptors were collected from a woman under 40 in good health and CMV-seronegative. Both conserved end residues are part of each CDR3. The D gene is left open where the match is weak. Where a row states a size, it is once, few, many or the class of an expanded clone; other rows omit it.

d_call: TRBD2
clone_size: once
j_call: TRBJ2-7
v_call: TRBV7-9
cdr3_nt: TGTGCCAGCAGCCAGTCAGGAGGGCTAGCGGCCTACGAGCAGTACTTC
cdr3_aa: CASSQSGGLAAYEQYF

d_call: -
clone_size: -
j_call: TRBJ2-2
v_call: TRBV19
cdr3_nt: TGTGCCAGTAGTACTCCGGGAGTATCAGCCGGGGAGCTGTTTTTT
cdr3_aa: CASSTPGVSAGELFF

d_call: -
clone_size: -
j_call: TRBJ2-6
v_call: TRBV6-7
cdr3_nt: TGTGCCAGCAGTTTGGGACTCACCGACTCTGGGGCCAACGTCCTGACTTTC
cdr3_aa: CASSLGLTDSGANVLTF

d_call: TRBD1
clone_size: -
j_call: TRBJ2-3
v_call: TRBV10-1
cdr3_nt: TGCGCCAGCAGTGAGTCGGGACAGAGCACAGATACGCAGTATTTT
cdr3_aa: CASSESGQSTDTQYF

d_call: TRBD2
clone_size: -
j_call: TRBJ2-1
v_call: TRBV7-9
cdr3_nt: TGTGCCAGCAGCTGGGGGAGACTAGCGGGCCACCAGGGGAATGAGCAGTTCTTC
cdr3_aa: CASSWGRLAGHQGNEQFF

d_call: TRBD2
clone_size: -
j_call: TRBJ2-2
v_call: TRBV5-4
cdr3_nt: TGTGCCAGCAGCCCGACTAGCGGGAGGACGTCCGGGGAGCTGTTTTTT
cdr3_aa: CASSPTSGRTSGELFF

d_call: -
clone_size: few
j_call: TRBJ2-2
v_call: TRBV9
cdr3_nt: TGTGCCAGCAGCGCCAGGACAGTAGCCGGGGAGCTGTTTTTT
cdr3_aa: CASSARTVAGELFF

d_call: -
clone_size: once
j_call: TRBJ2-7
v_call: TRBV6-5
cdr3_nt: TGTGCCAGCAGTTGGACAGCCTCCAGCGAGCAGTACTTC
cdr3_aa: CASSWTASSEQYF

d_call: -
clone_size: -
j_call: TRBJ2-3
v_call: TRBV11-1
cdr3_nt: TGTGCCAGCAGCTTTGGCAGCACAGATACGCAGTATTTT
cdr3_aa: CASSFGSTDTQYF

d_call: -
clone_size: -
j_call: TRBJ2-5
v_call: TRBV6-6
cdr3_nt: TGTGCCAGCAGTTCCGACAGACAAGAGACCCAGTACTTC
cdr3_aa: CASSSDRQETQYF

d_call: TRBD2
clone_size: -
j_call: TRBJ2-3
v_call: TRBV19
cdr3_nt: TGTGCCAGTAGTCAACAAGCGGGAGGCACAGATACGCAGTATTTT
cdr3_aa: CASSQQAGGTDTQYF

d_call: -
clone_size: -
j_call: TRBJ2-6
v_call: TRBV6-1
cdr3_nt: TGTGCCAGCAGTGCCGGTTCAGGGGCGACCGGGGCCAACGTCCTGACTTTC
cdr3_aa: CASSAGSGATGANVLTF

d_call: TRBD2
clone_size: -
j_call: TRBJ2-5
v_call: TRBV28
cdr3_nt: TGTGCCAGCAGTCCTCTGTCGGGAGGGGGGGAGACCCAGTACTTC
cdr3_aa: CASSPLSGGGETQYF

d_call: -
clone_size: -
j_call: TRBJ2-3
v_call: TRBV5-1
cdr3_nt: TGCGCCAGCAGCTTACCAGGGTCTGGAGATACGCAGTATTTT
cdr3_aa: CASSLPGSGDTQYF

d_call: TRBD1
clone_size: -
j_call: TRBJ1-1
v_call: TRBV19
cdr3_nt: TGTGCCAGTAGTACCACAGGGGTGAATCGCGCTTTCTTT
cdr3_aa: CASSTTGVNRAFF

d_call: -
clone_size: -
j_call: TRBJ2-7
v_call: TRBV7-9
cdr3_nt: TGTGCCAGCAGCTTATACGAGTTTTACGAGCAGTACTTC
cdr3_aa: CASSLYEFYEQYF

d_call: -
clone_size: -
j_call: TRBJ2-3
v_call: TRBV4-1
cdr3_nt: TGCGCCAGCAGCCTCAGCGTGACAGATACGCAGTATTTT
cdr3_aa: CASSLSVTDTQYF

d_call: TRBD1
clone_size: -
j_call: TRBJ1-2
v_call: TRBV5-1
cdr3_nt: TGCGCCAGCAGCCCGGGACAGGGGTACTATGGCTACACCTTC
cdr3_aa: CASSPGQGYYGYTF

d_call: -
clone_size: -
j_call: TRBJ2-5
v_call: TRBV7-9
cdr3_nt: TGTGCCAGCAGCTTTCTTCGTGGACCCCAGGGGGAGACCCAGTACTTC
cdr3_aa: CASSFLRGPQGETQYF

d_call: TRBD2
clone_size: -
j_call: TRBJ2-3
v_call: TRBV5-1
cdr3_nt: TGCGCCAGCAGCTTGGAGGGACTAGCGGGGGCCGGAGATACGCAGTATTTT
cdr3_aa: CASSLEGLAGAGDTQYF

d_call: -
clone_size: -
j_call: TRBJ2-7
v_call: TRBV11-2
cdr3_nt: TGTGCCAGCAGCTTAGATGGATCAGGGGCCTACGAGCAGTACTTC
cdr3_aa: CASSLDGSGAYEQYF

d_call: -
clone_size: few
j_call: TRBJ1-1
v_call: TRBV6-5
cdr3_nt: TGTGCCAGCCGCGGGGTGAGTGCTGAAGCTTTCTTT
cdr3_aa: CASRGVSAEAFF

d_call: TRBD2
clone_size: -
j_call: TRBJ2-2
v_call: TRBV5-5
cdr3_nt: TGTGCCAGCAGCGGGGGGGGGAACACCGGGGAGCTGTTTTTT
cdr3_aa: CASSGGGNTGELFF

d_call: TRBD1
clone_size: -
j_call: TRBJ1-1
v_call: TRBV7-9
cdr3_nt: TGTGCCAGCAGCCCAAACAAACCGACCACAGGGGGCGGAACTGAAGCTTTCTTT
cdr3_aa: CASSPNKPTTGGGTEAFF

d_call: -
clone_size: -
j_call: TRBJ2-1
v_call: TRBV5-8
cdr3_nt: TGTGCCAGCAGCTTGGTAGCCAATGAGCAGTTCTTC
cdr3_aa: CASSLVANEQFF

d_call: -
clone_size: -
j_call: TRBJ2-7
v_call: TRBV18
cdr3_nt: TGTGCCAGCTCCCGGGACTCCTACGAGCAGTACTTC
cdr3_aa: CASSRDSYEQYF

d_call: TRBD1
clone_size: -
j_call: TRBJ1-1
v_call: TRBV29-1
cdr3_nt: TGCAGCGTTGATCAGGGGGCTCGTGCAGCTTTCTTT
cdr3_aa: CSVDQGARAAFF

d_call: -
clone_size: -
j_call: TRBJ1-2
v_call: TRBV5-1
cdr3_nt: TGCGCCAGTGGGGAGAACTATGGCTACACCTTC
cdr3_aa: CASGENYGYTF

d_call: TRBD1
clone_size: -
j_call: TRBJ2-3
v_call: TRBV5-8
cdr3_nt: TGTGCCAGCAGCTTGGATGGGACAGGGGCAGATACGCAGTATTTT
cdr3_aa: CASSLDGTGADTQYF

d_call: TRBD2
clone_size: -
j_call: TRBJ2-3
v_call: TRBV5-6
cdr3_nt: TGTGCCAGCAGCTCGCCGGGACTAGCGGGACCCACAGATACGCAGTATTTT
cdr3_aa: CASSSPGLAGPTDTQYF

d_call: -
clone_size: once
j_call: TRBJ2-7
v_call: TRBV9
cdr3_nt: TGTGCCAGCAGCGTAGAACTAGGTAGGGAGCAGTACTTC
cdr3_aa: CASSVELGREQYF

d_call: TRBD1
clone_size: -
j_call: TRBJ2-7
v_call: TRBV28
cdr3_nt: TGTGCCAGCAGGTCTACAGGGGGCTGGTACGAGCAGTACTTC
cdr3_aa: CASRSTGGWYEQYF

d_call: -
clone_size: -
j_call: TRBJ2-7
v_call: TRBV27
cdr3_nt: TGTGCCAGCAGATCTATCCGGGACAATCCCTACGAGCAGTACTTC
cdr3_aa: CASRSIRDNPYEQYF

d_call: TRBD1
clone_size: -
j_call: TRBJ2-5
v_call: TRBV30
cdr3_nt: TGTGCCTGGAGTGCCGAGACAGGGGACGGGGAGACCCAGTACTTC
cdr3_aa: CAWSAETGDGETQYF

d_call: -
clone_size: once
j_call: TRBJ1-5
v_call: TRBV2
cdr3_nt: TGTGCCAGCAGACGCCTCGGGAAACAGCCCCAGCATTTT
cdr3_aa: CASRRLGKQPQHF

d_call: TRBD1
clone_size: -
j_call: TRBJ1-5
v_call: TRBV2
cdr3_nt: TGTGCCAGCAAACCCAGGGGGGTGAGCAATCAGCCCCAGCATTTT
cdr3_aa: CASKPRGVSNQPQHF

d_call: -
clone_size: -
j_call: TRBJ2-1
v_call: TRBV5-1
cdr3_nt: TGCGCCAGCAGGGTTCCAGACCAGGATGAGCAGTTCTTC
cdr3_aa: CASRVPDQDEQFF

d_call: TRBD1
clone_size: once
j_call: TRBJ2-7
v_call: TRBV18
cdr3_nt: TGTGCCAGCTCCGGAGACAGGGGGCACTACGAGCAGTACTTC
cdr3_aa: CASSGDRGHYEQYF

d_call: -
clone_size: -
j_call: TRBJ1-1
v_call: TRBV27
cdr3_nt: TGTGCCAGCAGTTCACAGCTTGGGCTCCGAGCTTTCTTT
cdr3_aa: CASSSQLGLRAFF

d_call: -
clone_size: few
j_call: TRBJ2-7
v_call: TRBV5-8
cdr3_nt: TGTGCCAGCAGCTTGGTTGTGGACTGGGAGCAGTACTTC
cdr3_aa: CASSLVVDWEQYF

d_call: TRBD2
clone_size: -
j_call: TRBJ2-1
v_call: TRBV29-1
cdr3_nt: TGCAGCGTCGAGAGTAGCGGGGGCTCCTACAATGAGCAGTTCTTC
cdr3_aa: CSVESSGGSYNEQFF

d_call: TRBD2
clone_size: -
j_call: TRBJ2-7
v_call: TRBV7-8
cdr3_nt: TGTGCCAGCAGCCCCCACGGGACTAGCGGCACCTACGAGCAGTACTTC
cdr3_aa: CASSPHGTSGTYEQYF

d_call: -
clone_size: -
j_call: TRBJ1-1
v_call: TRBV6-5
cdr3_nt: TGTGCCAGCAGTTACCCGGTGGGGCAGGGGAACACTGAAGCTTTCTTT
cdr3_aa: CASSYPVGQGNTEAFF

d_call: -
clone_size: -
j_call: TRBJ2-7
v_call: TRBV7-6
cdr3_nt: TGTGCCAGCGCCGGGACTCCTCCCTACGAGCAGTACTTC
cdr3_aa: CASAGTPPYEQYF